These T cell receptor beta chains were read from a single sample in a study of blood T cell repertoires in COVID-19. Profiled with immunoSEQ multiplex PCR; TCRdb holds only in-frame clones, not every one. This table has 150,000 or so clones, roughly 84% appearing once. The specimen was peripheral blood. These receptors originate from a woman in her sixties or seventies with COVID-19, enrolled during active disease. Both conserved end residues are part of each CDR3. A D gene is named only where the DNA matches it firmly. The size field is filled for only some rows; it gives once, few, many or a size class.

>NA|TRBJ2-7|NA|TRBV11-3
TGTGCCAGCAGCTTAGCTACCTCCTACGAGCAGTACTTC
CASSLATSYEQYF
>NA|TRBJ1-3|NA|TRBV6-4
TGTGCCAGAAGATACCTTAGGTGGAGCTCTGGAAACACCATATATTTT
CARRYLRWSSGNTIYF
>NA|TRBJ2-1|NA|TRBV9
TGTGCCAGCAGCCCCGCAGGGGGCGGGGGATACAATGAGCAGTTCTTC
CASSPAGGGGYNEQFF
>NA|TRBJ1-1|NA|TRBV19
TGTGCCAGTAGTAGCTCAGGGGAACGCACTGAAGCTTTCTTT
CASSSSGERTEAFF
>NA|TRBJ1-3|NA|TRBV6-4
TGTGCCAGCAGGGAAGACTTCAACTCTGGAAACACCATATATTTT
CASREDFNSGNTIYF
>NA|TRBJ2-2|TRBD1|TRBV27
TGTGCCAGCAGCAAGGGACAGGGCCAGACCGGGGAGCTGTTTTTT
CASSKGQGQTGELFF
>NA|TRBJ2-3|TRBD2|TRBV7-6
TGTGCCAGCAGCTTGACGGGACTAGCGGGGGATACGCAGTATTTT
CASSLTGLAGDTQYF
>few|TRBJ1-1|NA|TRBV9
TGTGCCAGCAGCGTAGTCCCAGGGAAGGAAACTGAAGCTTTCTTT
CASSVVPGKETEAFF
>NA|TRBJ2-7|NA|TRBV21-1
TGTGCCAGCTCCCTCACCTCCGACACCTTCTACGAGCAGTACTTC
CASSLTSDTFYEQYF
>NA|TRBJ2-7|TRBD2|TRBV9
TGTGCCAGCAGCCCGGGACTAGCGGGAGGACATTACTCCTACGAGCAGTACTTC
CASSPGLAGGHYSYEQYF
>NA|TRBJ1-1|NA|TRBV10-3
TGTGCCATCAGAAGCTCAGGGGCCATGGGGACTGAAGCTTTCTTT
CAIRSSGAMGTEAFF
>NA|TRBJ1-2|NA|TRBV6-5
TGTGCCAGCAGTTACCAATGGGCCCCCCGTGATGGCTACACCTTC
CASSYQWAPRDGYTF
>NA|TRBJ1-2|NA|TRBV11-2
TGTGCCAGCAGCTTTACCGGGTCCAGCACCTTC
CASSFTGSSTF
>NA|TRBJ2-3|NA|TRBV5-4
TGTGCCAGCAGCGACCGGCGGCGGGAAGCCACAGATACGCAGTATTTT
CASSDRRREATDTQYF
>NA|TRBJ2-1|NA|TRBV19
TGTGCCAGTAGTATAGATGGGACTCCTAGCTCCTACAATGAGCAGTTCTTC
CASSIDGTPSSYNEQFF
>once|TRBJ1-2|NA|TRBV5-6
TGTGCCAGCAGCCCGGGACAATTGCCTAACTATGGCTACACCTTC
CASSPGQLPNYGYTF
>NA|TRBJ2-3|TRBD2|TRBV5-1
TGCGCCAGCAGCGACAGTGGCCGGGGGGGCGGCACAGATACGCAGTATTTT
CASSDSGRGGGTDTQYF
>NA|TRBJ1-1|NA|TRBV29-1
TGCAGCGTGGGCACTATAGAAGCTTTCTTT
CSVGTIEAFF
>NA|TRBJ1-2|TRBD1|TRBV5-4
TGTGCCAGCAGCTTCAATTCCGGGACAGGGTGGCTTAACTATGGCTACACCTTC
CASSFNSGTGWLNYGYTF
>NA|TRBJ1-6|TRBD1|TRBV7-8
TGTGCCAGCAGCCGTCCCGGGACAGGGGCCTATAATTCACCCCTCCACTTT
CASSRPGTGAYNSPLHF
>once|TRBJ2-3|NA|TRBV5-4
TGTGCCAGCAGCAATCCAGGGGCCCCAGATACGCAGTATTTT
CASSNPGAPDTQYF
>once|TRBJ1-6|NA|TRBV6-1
TGTGCCAGCAGTGAAGTGGGGCATAATTCACCCCTCCACTTT
CASSEVGHNSPLHF
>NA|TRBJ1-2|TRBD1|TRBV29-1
TGCAGCGGTATGAGGACAGACAGGGGTTATGGCTACACCTTC
CSGMRTDRGYGYTF
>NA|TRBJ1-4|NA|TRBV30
TGTGCCTGGAGTAAAGGGGTAGTGGAAAAACTGTTTTTT
CAWSKGVVEKLFF
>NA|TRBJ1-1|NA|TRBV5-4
TGTGCCAGCAGCTTGGAAGGGGCCCGGACTGAAGCTTTCTTT
CASSLEGARTEAFF
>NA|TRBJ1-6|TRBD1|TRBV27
TGTGCCAGCACTGGAATGCGACAGGGGACACATTCACCCCTCCACTTT
CASTGMRQGTHSPLHF
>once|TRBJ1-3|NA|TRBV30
TGTGCCTGGACTAGGGGAGGGATGAGCTCTGGAAACACCATATATTTT
CAWTRGGMSSGNTIYF
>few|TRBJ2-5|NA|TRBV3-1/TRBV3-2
TGTGCCAGCAGCCAAGACTCAGGGTCAGAGACCCAGTACTTC
CASSQDSGSETQYF
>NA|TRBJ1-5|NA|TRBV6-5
TGTGCCATTCTACAGGGCAGCAATCAGCCCCAGCATTTT
CAILQGSNQPQHF
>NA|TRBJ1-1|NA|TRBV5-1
TGCGCCAGCAGGCGTACAGGGCTGGGCACTGAAGCTTTCTTT
CASRRTGLGTEAFF
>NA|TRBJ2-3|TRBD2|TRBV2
TGTGCCAGCCGCTCGACTAGCGGGAGCACCAGCACAGATACGCAGTATTTT
CASRSTSGSTSTDTQYF
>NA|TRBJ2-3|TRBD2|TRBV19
TGTGCCAGTAGTCCGGGTAGGGGAGCGGGGGGGCAGACGCAGTATTTT
CASSPGRGAGGQTQYF
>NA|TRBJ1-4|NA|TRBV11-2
TGTGCCAGCAGCGTCGACAGCTTAGGAAAACTGTTTTTT
CASSVDSLGKLFF
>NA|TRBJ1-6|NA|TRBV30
TGTGCCTGGTCGAGTGGGGCGTTTGGTACACCCCTCCACTTT
CAWSSGAFGTPLHF
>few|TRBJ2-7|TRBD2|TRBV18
TGTGCCAGCTCCCCGCTAGCGGCCTACGAGCAGTACTTC
CASSPLAAYEQYF
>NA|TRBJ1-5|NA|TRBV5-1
TGCGCCAGCAGCTTGGCCGGTAGGGACTTTCAGCCCCAGCATTTT
CASSLAGRDFQPQHF
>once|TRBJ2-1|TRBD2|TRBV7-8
TGTGCCAGCAGCTTGGGGGGGTTGGAAAATGAGCAGTTCTTC
CASSLGGLENEQFF
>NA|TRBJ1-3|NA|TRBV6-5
TGTGCCAGCAGTTACGGACAAGGCTCTGGAAACACCATATATTTT
CASSYGQGSGNTIYF
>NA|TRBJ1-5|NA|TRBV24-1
TGTGCCACCAGTGAGCCCGGGGTTCAGCCCCAGCATTTT
CATSEPGVQPQHF
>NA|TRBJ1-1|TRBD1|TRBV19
TGTGCCAGTAGTATTCCCCCAACAGGGGAGGTTGAAGCTTTCTTT
CASSIPPTGEVEAFF
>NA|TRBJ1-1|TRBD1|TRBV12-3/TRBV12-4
TGTGCCAGCAGGGGACAGGGGGCATCTGAAGCTTTCTTT
CASRGQGASEAFF
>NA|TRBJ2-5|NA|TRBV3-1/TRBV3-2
TGTGCCAGCAGCCAAGATCGAGGCGAGACCCAGTACTTC
CASSQDRGETQYF
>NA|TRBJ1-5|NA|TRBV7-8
TGTGCCAGCAGCGCAGGGGTTGGTCAGCCCCAGCATTTT
CASSAGVGQPQHF
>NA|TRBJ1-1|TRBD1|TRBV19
TGTGCCAGTAGTTCCCCGGGACAGGGGAAAACTGAAGCTTTCTTT
CASSSPGQGKTEAFF
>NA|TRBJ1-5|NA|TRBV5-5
TGTGCCAGCAGCCATGTCGGGGATGACGTGTTCCAGCATTTT
CASSHVGDDVFQHF
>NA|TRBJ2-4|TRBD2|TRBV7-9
TGTGCCAGCAGCTTAGGTGCGGGGGACCTAGCCAAAAACATTCAGTACTTC
CASSLGAGDLAKNIQYF